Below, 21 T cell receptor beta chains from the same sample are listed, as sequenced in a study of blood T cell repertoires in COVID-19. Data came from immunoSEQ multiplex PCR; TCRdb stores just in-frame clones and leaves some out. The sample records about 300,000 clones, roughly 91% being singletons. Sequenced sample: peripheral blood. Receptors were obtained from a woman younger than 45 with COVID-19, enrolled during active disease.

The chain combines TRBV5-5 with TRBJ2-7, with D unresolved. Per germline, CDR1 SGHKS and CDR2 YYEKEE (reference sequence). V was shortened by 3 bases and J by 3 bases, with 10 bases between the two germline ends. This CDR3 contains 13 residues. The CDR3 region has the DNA TGTGCCAGCAGCTACGCCCCGGGCTACGAGCAGTACGTC. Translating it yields CASSYAPGYEQYV.

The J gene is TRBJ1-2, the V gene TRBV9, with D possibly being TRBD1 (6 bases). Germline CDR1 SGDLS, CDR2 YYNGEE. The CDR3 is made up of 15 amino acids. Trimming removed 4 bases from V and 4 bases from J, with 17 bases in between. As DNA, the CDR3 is TGTGCCAGCAGCCCAACAGGGTCCTCTTCCTATGGCTACACCTTC. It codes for CASSPTGSSSYGYTF.

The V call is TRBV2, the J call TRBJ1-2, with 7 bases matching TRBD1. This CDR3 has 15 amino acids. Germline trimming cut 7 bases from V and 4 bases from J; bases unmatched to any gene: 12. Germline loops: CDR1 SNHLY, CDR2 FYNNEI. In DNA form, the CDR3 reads TGTGCCAGCAACATAGCAGGGGGTTTGGCCTATGGCTACACCTTC. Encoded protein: CASNIAGGLAYGYTF.

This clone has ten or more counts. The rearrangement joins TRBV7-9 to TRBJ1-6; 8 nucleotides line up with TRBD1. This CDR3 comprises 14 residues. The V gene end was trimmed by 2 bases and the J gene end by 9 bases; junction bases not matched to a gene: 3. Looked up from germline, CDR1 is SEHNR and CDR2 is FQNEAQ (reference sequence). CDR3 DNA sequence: TGTGCCAGCAGCTTACAGGGGGCAGTTTCACCCCTCCACTTT. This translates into CASSLQGAVSPLHF.

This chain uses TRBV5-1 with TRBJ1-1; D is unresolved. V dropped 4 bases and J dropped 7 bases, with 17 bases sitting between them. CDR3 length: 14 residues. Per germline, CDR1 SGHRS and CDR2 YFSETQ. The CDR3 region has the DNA TGCGCCAGCAGCGGCCTTTGGGAGAGTCGTGAAGCTTTCTTT. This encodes CASSGLWESREAFF.

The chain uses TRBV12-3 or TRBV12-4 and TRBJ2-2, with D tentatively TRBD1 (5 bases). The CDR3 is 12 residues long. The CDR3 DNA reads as TGTGCTATCAGGGAAGACACCGGGGAGCTGTTTTTT. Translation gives CAIREDTGELFF.

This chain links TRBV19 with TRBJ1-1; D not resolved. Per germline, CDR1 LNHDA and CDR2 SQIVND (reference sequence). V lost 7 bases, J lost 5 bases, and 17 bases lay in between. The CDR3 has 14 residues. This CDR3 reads CASTSPFEGTEAFF. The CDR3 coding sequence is TGTGCCAGTACCTCCCCGTTTGAGGGAACTGAAGCTTTCTTT.

The DNA for the CDR3 is TGCAGCGTAAGCCCTCAGGGGACGAACACTGAAGCTTTCTTT. Translated: CSVSPQGTNTEAFF. This chain uses TRBV29-1 with TRBJ1-1; tentative D call: TRBD1 (6 bases). Germline V gene sequence: CDR1 SQVTM, CDR2 ANQGSEA. The CDR3 has 14 amino acids. Trimming removed 6 bases from V and 1 base from J, with 15 bases in between. Full variable domain (outside the CDR3, taken from reference TRBV29-1 and TRBJ1-1): SAVISQKPSRDICQRGTSLTIQCQVDSQVTMMFWYRQQPGQSLTLIATANQGSEATYESGFVIDKFPISRPNLTFSTLTVSNMSPEDSSIYLCSVSPQGTNTEAFFGQGTRLTVV.

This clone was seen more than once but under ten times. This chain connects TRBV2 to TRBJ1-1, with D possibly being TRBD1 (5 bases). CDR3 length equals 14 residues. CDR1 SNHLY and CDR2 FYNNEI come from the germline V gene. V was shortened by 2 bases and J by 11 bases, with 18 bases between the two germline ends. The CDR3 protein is CASSEYRAGKNAFF. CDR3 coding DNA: TGTGCCAGCAGTGAATACCGGGCAGGGAAGAATGCTTTCTTT.

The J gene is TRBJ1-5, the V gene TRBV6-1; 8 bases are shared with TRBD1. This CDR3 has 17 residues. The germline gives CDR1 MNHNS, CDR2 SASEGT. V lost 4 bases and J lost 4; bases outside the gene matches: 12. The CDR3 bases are TGTGCCAGCAGTGCCCCAGGGGGCGCGATCGGAAATCAGCCCCAGCATTTT. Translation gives CASSAPGGAIGNQPQHF.

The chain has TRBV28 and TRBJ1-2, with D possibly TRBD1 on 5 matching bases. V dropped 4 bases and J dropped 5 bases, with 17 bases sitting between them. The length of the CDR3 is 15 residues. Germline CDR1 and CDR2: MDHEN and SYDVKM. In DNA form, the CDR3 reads TGTGCCAGCAGTTCCCAGGGCCGGCGTTTATATGGCTACACCTTC. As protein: CASSSQGRRLYGYTF.

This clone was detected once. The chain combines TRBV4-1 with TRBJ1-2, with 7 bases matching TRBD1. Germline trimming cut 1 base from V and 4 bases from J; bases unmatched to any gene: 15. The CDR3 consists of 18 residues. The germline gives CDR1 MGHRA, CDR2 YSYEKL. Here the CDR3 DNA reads TGCGCCAGCAGCCAAGGTCAGGGACAGCCTTACGCTCTCTATGGCTACACCTTC. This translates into CASSQGQGQPYALYGYTF.

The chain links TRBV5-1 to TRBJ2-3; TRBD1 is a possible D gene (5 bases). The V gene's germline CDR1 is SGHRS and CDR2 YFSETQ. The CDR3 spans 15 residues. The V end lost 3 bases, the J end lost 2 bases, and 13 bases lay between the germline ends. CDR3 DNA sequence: TGCGCCAGCAGCTCCGGACACGTTTACACAGATACGCAGTATTTT. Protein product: CASSSGHVYTDTQYF.

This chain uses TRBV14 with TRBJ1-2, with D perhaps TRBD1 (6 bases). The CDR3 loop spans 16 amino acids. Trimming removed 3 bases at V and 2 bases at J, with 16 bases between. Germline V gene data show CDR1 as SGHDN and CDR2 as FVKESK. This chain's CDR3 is CASSQHFPQGNYGYTF. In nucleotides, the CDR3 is TGTGCCAGCAGCCAGCATTTCCCCCAGGGGAACTATGGCTACACCTTC.

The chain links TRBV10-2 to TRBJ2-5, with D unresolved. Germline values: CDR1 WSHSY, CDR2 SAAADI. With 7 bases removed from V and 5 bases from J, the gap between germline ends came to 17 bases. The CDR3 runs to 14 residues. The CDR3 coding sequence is TGCGCCAGCACTTGGGCCTTAGTCAGGGAGACCCAGTACTTC. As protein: CASTWALVRETQYF.

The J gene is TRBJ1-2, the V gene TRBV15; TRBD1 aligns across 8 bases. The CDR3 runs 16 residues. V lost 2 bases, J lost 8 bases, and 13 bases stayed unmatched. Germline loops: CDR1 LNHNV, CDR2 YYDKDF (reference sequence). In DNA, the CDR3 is TGTGCCACCAGCAGAAAAAGGCAGGGGGCGGTAAACGGCTACACCTTC. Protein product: CATSRKRQGAVNGYTF.

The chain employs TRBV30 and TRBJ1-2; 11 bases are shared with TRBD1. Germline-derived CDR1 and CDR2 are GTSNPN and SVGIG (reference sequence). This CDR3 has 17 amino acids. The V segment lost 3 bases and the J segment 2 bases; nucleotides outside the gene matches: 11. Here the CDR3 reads CAWRSPGQGGWNYGYTF. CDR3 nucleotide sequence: TGTGCCTGGAGGTCCCCGGGACAGGGGGGGTGGAACTATGGCTACACCTTC.

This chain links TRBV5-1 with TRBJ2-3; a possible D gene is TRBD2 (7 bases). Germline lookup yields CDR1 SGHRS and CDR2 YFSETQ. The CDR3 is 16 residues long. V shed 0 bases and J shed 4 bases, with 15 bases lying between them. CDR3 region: CASSLAHGGPPDTQYF. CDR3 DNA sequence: TGCGCCAGCAGCTTGGCCCACGGGGGGCCCCCAGATACGCAGTATTTT.

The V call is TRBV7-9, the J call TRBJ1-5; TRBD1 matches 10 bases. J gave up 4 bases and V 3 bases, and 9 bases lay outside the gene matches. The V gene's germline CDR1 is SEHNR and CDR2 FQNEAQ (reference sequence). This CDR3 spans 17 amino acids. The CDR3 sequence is CASSFFSGTGVNQPQHF. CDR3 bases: TGTGCCAGCAGCTTTTTTTCCGGGACAGGGGTTAATCAGCCCCAGCATTTT.

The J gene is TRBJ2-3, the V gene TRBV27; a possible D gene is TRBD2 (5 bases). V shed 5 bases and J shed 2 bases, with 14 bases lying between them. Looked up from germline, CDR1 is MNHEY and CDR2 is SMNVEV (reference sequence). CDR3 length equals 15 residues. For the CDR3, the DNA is TGTGCCAGCAGTGATACTAGAAAGTTCACAGATACGCAGTATTTT. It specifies CASSDTRKFTDTQYF.

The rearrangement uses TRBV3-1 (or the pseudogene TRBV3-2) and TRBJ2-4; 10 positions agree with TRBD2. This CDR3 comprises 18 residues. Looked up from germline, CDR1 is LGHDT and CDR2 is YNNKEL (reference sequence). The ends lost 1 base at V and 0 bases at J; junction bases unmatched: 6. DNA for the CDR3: TGTGCCAGCAGCCAAGCCAGCGGGGGGGCGATAGCCAAAAACATTCAGTACTTC. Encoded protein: CASSQASGGAIAKNIQYF.